One sample yielded the 10 T cell receptor beta chains listed below, sequenced in a study of beta chain features in type 1 diabetes (dated by TCRdb to 2016 to 2019). Overall study outcomes, separate from this receptor: Type 1 diabetes patients showed a moderate but significant shortening of TCRB CDR3 length in all four CD4+ subsets.

Antigens of these TCRs are unknown. The library was obtained by the immunoSEQ multiplex PCR assay. The entire isolated RNA was reverse transcribed using the High Capacity cDNA Reverse Transcription Kit, and thus expressed TCRB transcripts were sequenced. As stored in TCRdb, this immuneACCESS dataset retains in-frame rearrangements with V and J assigned. A fraction of the clones does not appear; measured against another copy, unresolved V genes explain less than half of the discrepancy, and the remainder lacks a known reason. This sample lists a few hundred thousand clones; around 12% were detected once. The ten largest account for around 0.01% of the sample. Specimen: naive CD4+ T cells from blood. Taken with the paper, the label for cell subset or site translates to: true naive CD4+ T cells. The receptors originated from a woman between 18 and 30 years old with type 1 diabetes.

This clone occurred a few times. The chain recombines TRBV7-2 with TRBJ1-2; D may be TRBD1 (6 bases). Germline V gives CDR1 SGHTA, CDR2 FQGNSA. CDR3 length: 14 residues. The V end was cut by 4 bases, the J end by 4 bases, with 13 bases between. The CDR3 DNA sequence: TGTGCCAGCAGCTCCCGACAGGTTGCCTATGGCTACACCTTC. It yields the protein CASSSRQVAYGYTF.

The chain links TRBV2 to TRBJ2-2, with TRBD1 matching 9 bases. Losses at the gene ends were 4 bases for V and 1 base for J; bases not matched to a gene: 4. This CDR3 is 16 amino acids long. CDR1 and CDR2 (germline): SNHLY, FYNNEI. For the CDR3, the DNA is TGTGCCAGCAGTGTACAGGGGGCTAAGAACACCGGGGAGCTGTTTTTT. Translation: CASSVQGAKNTGELFF. Combining the CDR3 with reference TRBV2 and TRBJ2-2 gives the whole variable domain EPEVTQTPSHQVTQMGQEVILRCVPISNHLYFYWYRQILGQKVEFLVSFYNNEISEKSEIFDDQFSVERPDGSNFTLKIRSTKLEDSAMYFCASSVQGAKNTGELFFGEGSRLTVL.

This clone was detected a few times. The chain combines TRBV18 with TRBJ1-2, with 8 bases matching TRBD1. The CDR3 sequence is 17 residues long. From germline, CDR1 is KGHSH and CDR2 LQKENI. V lost 1 base to trimming and J lost 0 bases; unmatched junction nucleotides: 7. Written as DNA, the CDR3 is TGTGCCAGCTCACCACGTCAATCGACAGGGGCTAACTATGGCTACACCTTC. This codes for CASSPRQSTGANYGYTF.

This clone was counted a few times. The chain joins TRBV7-9 to TRBJ2-7, with D tentatively TRBD1 (6 bases). Germline CDR1 and CDR2: SEHNR and FQNEAQ (reference sequence). The CDR3 has 12 amino acids. With 5 bases removed from V and 9 bases from J, the gap between germline ends came to 14 bases. The DNA of the CDR3 is TGTGCCAGCAGCCAAACAGGGTTGTGGCAGTACTTC. This sequence encodes CASSQTGLWQYF.

The gene calls are TRBV6-4 and TRBJ2-1; 7 bases agree with TRBD2. Per the germline V gene, CDR1 is MRHNA and CDR2 is SNTAGT. Trimming removed 4 bases from V and 5 bases from J; junction bases left unmatched: 8. This CDR3 has 15 residues. CDR3 in amino acids: CASSALGGVNNEQFF. The CDR3 region has the DNA TGTGCCAGCAGTGCCCTGGGGGGGGTGAACAATGAGCAGTTCTTC.

The rearrangement links TRBV7-2 to TRBJ2-3, with D perhaps TRBD2 (5 bases). V shed 0 bases and J shed 4 bases, with 5 bases lying between them. Germline V gives CDR1 SGHTA, CDR2 FQGNSA. The CDR3 is 13 amino acids. The CDR3 bases are TGTGCCAGCAGCTTAGCGGGAGCAGATACGCAGTATTTT. Translation: CASSLAGADTQYF.

The table lists this clone with a few counts. The rearrangement uses TRBV6-6 and TRBJ2-3; D possibly corresponds to TRBD2 (5 bases). Germline CDR1 and CDR2: MNHNY and SVGAGI (reference sequence). Trimming left V 7 bases short and J 4 bases short, with 15 bases between. CDR3 length: 14 amino acids. For the CDR3, the DNA is TGTGCCAGCACCCCGGCTAGCCTGTCAGATACGCAGTATTTT. This translates into CASTPASLSDTQYF.

V and J are TRBV5-1 and TRBJ2-2; 10 nucleotides agree with TRBD1. J gave up 4 bases and V 3 bases, and 6 bases lay outside the gene matches. CDR3 length equals 16 residues. The V gene's germline CDR1 is SGHRS and CDR2 YFSETQ. CDR3 region: CASSSRTGGVTGELFF. CDR3 sequence (DNA): TGCGCCAGCAGCTCGAGGACAGGGGGTGTCACCGGGGAGCTGTTTTTT.

V gene TRBV7-8 combines with J gene TRBJ2-2, with D unclear. Trimming took 8 bases from V and 2 from J, leaving 6 bases between them. The CDR3 loop spans 12 amino acids. Germline CDR1 and CDR2: SGHVS and FQNEAQ. CDR3 nucleotides: TGTGCCAGCGGCGGAAACACCGGGGAGCTGTTTTTT. Protein sequence: CASGGNTGELFF.

This clone was counted between two and nine times. The CDR3 nucleotides are TGTGCCTTCAGCGGAGGCACAGATACGCAGTATTTT. Translation gives CAFSGGTDTQYF. This chain uses TRBV30 with TRBJ2-3; possibly TRBD2 for D (5 bases). In germline, CDR1 is GTSNPN, CDR2 SVGIG (reference sequence). V lost 7 bases and J lost 1, with 9 bases in between. The CDR3 has 12 residues.